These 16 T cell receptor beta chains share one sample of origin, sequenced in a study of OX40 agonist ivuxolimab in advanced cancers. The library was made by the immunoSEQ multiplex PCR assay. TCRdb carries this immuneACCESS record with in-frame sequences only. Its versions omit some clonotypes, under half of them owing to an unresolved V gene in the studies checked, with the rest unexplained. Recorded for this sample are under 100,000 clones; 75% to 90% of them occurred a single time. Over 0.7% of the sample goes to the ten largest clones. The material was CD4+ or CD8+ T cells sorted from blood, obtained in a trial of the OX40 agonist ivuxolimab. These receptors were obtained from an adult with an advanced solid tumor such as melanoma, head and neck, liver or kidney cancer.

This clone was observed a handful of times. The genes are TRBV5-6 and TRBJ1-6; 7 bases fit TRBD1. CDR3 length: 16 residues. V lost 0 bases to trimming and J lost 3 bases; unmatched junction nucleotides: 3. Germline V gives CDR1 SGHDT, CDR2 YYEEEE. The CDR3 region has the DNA TGTGCCAGCAGCTTGGGACAGGGCTACTATAATTCACCCCTCCACTTT. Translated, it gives CASSLGQGYYNSPLHF.

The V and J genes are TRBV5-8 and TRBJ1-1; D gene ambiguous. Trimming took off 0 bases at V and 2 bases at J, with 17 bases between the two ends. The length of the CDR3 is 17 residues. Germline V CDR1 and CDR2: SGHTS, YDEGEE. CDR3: CASSLVSALITNTEAFF. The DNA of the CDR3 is TGTGCCAGCAGCTTGGTAAGCGCCTTAATAACTAACACTGAAGCTTTCTTT.

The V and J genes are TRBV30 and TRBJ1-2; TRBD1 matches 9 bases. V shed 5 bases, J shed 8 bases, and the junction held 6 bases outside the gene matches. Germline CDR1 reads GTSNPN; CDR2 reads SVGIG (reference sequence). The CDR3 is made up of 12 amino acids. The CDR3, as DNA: TGTGCCTGGTCCGTGACAGGGGGAGGCTACACCTTC. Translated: CAWSVTGGGYTF.

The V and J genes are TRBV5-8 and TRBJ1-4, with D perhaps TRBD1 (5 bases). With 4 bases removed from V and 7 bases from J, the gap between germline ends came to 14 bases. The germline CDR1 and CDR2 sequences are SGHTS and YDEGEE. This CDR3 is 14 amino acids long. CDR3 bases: TGTGCCAGCAGCAGGTCAGCCGGGGCTGAAAAACTGTTTTTT. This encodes CASSRSAGAEKLFF.

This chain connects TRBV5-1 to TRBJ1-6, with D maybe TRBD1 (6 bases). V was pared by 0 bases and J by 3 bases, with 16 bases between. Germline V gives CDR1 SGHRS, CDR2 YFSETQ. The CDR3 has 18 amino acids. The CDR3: CASSLVRGNENYNSPLHF. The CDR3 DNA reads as TGCGCCAGCAGCTTGGTGAGGGGGAATGAGAACTATAATTCACCCCTCCACTTT.

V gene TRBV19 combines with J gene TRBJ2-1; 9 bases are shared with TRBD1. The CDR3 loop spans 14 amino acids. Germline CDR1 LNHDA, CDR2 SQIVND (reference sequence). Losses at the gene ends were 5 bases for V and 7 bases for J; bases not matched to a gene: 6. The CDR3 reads CASSLRTGENEQFF. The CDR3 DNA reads TGTGCCAGTAGTTTACGGACAGGGGAGAATGAGCAGTTCTTC.

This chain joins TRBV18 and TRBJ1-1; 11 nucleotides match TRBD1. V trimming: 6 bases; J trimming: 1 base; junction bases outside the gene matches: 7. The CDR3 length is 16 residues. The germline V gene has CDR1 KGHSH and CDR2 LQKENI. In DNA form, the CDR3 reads TGTGCCAGCTCGGCCGGGACAGGGGGTTCGAACACTGAAGCTTTCTTT. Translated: CASSAGTGGSNTEAFF. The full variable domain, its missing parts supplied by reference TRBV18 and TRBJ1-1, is NAGVMQNPRHLVRRRGQEARLRCSPMKGHSHVYWYRQLPEEGLKFMVYLQKENIIDESGMPKERFSAEFPKEGPSILRIQQVVRGDSAAYFCASSAGTGGSNTEAFFGQGTRLTVV.

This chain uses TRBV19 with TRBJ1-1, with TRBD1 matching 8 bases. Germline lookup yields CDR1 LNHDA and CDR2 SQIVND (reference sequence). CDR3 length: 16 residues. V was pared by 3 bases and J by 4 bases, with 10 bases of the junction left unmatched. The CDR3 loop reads CASSIPPGGIGTEAFF. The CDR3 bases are TGTGCCAGTAGTATCCCCCCAGGGGGCATAGGCACTGAAGCTTTCTTT.

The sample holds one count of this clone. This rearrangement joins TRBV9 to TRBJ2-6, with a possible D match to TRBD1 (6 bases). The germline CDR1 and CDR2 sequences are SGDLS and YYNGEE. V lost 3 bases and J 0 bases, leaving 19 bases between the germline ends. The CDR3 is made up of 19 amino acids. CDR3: CASSGMKTGAFSGANVLTF. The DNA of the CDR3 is TGTGCCAGCAGCGGGATGAAGACAGGCGCCTTCTCTGGGGCCAACGTCCTGACTTTC.

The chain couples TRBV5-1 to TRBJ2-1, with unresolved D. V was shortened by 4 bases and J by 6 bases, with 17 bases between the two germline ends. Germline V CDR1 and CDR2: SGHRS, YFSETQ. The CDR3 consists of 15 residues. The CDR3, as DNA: TGCGCCAGCAGCCCAGACTGGTCGGGTGGCAATGAGCAGTTCTTC. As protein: CASSPDWSGGNEQFF.

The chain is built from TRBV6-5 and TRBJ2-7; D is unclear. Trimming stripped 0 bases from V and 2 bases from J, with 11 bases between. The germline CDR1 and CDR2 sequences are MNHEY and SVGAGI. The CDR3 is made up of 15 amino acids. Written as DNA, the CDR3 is TGTGCCAGCAGTTACTCGGGTCAGGCCCCCTACGAGCAGTACTTC. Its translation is CASSYSGQAPYEQYF.

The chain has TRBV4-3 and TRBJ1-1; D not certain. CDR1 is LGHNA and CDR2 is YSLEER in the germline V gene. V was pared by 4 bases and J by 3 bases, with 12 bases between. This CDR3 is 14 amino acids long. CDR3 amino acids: CASSPGSRDTEAFF. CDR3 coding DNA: TGCGCCAGCAGCCCGGGAAGTCGGGACACTGAAGCTTTCTTT.

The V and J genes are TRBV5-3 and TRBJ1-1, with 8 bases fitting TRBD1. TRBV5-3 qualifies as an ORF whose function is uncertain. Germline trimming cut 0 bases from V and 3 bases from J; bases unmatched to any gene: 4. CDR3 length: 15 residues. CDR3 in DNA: TGTGCCAGAAGCTTGGTACAGGGGGTCCACACTGAAGCTTTCTTT. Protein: CARSLVQGVHTEAFF.

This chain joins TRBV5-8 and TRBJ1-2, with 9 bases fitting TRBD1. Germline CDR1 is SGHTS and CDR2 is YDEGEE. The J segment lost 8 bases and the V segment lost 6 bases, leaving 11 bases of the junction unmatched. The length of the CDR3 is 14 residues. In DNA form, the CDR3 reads TGTGCCAGCACCTTAGGACAGGGGATTCAGGGCTACACCTTC. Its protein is CASTLGQGIQGYTF.

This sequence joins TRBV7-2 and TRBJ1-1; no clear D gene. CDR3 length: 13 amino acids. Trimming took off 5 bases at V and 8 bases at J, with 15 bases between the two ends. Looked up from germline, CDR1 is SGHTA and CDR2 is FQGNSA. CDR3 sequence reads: CASSVDRYREAFF. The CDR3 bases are TGTGCCAGCAGCGTTGACCGATATAGGGAAGCTTTCTTT.

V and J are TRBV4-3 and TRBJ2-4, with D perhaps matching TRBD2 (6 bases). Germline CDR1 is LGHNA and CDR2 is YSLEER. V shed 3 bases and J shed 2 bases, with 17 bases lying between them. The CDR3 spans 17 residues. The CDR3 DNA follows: TGCGCCAGCAGCCACCACCCGGGAGAGAGGACCAAAAACATTCAGTACTTC. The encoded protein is CASSHHPGERTKNIQYF.